One and the same sample provided the 12 T cell receptor beta chains below, sequenced in a study of immune evolution from preneoplasia to lung adenocarcinoma. TCRdb's table, derived via immunoSEQ multiplex PCR, lists solely in-frame clones and lacks some. The table lists 35,000 to 40,000 clones, roughly 71% of them singletons. The sample consisted of FFPE invasive lung adenocarcinoma tissue. Receptors were obtained from a person between 55 and 69 years old with lung adenocarcinoma.

This clone was observed once. The chain combines TRBV21-1 with TRBJ1-1. TRBV21-1 is designated a pseudogene. This CDR3 region has 13 residues. CDR3 protein: CASRNHRNTEAFF. In DNA form, the CDR3 reads TGTGCCAGCAGGAATCATCGGAACACTGAAGCTTTCTTT.

This clone has more than one count but fewer than ten. The V and J genes are TRBV7-9 and TRBJ2-7; D is undetermined. Germline V gene lookup returns CDR1 SEHNR and CDR2 FQNEAQ (reference sequence). Trimming removed 6 bases from V and 0 bases from J, with 6 bases in between. The CDR3 has 12 residues. The CDR3 sequence: CASSGLSYEQYF. CDR3 nucleotides: TGTGCCAGCAGTGGCCTCTCCTACGAGCAGTACTTC.

This clone is classed as medium-sized. The same CDR3 also results from other DNA sequences found in this sample. The J gene is TRBJ1-5, the V gene TRBV5-1; D ambiguous. Germline assignment: CDR1 SGHRS and CDR2 YFSETQ. Trimming stripped 4 bases from V and 6 bases from J, with 11 bases between. The CDR3 covers 13 residues. The CDR3 spells CASSPREGQPQHF. CDR3 sequence (DNA): TGCGCCAGCAGCCCCCGCGAGGGTCAGCCCCAGCATTTT. Combining the CDR3 with reference TRBV5-1 and TRBJ1-5 gives the whole variable domain KAGVTQTPRYLIKTRGQQVTLSCSPISGHRSVSWYQQTPGQGLQFLFEYFSETQRNKGNFPGRFSGRQFSNSRSEMNVSTLELGDSALYLCASSPREGQPQHFGDGTRLSIL.

In this sample, this clone turned up once. The gene calls are TRBV6-1 and TRBJ2-6; D gene ambiguous. Between the trimmed V and J ends, which lost 1 base and 4 bases, there was a span of 8 bases. The germline CDR1 and CDR2 sequences are MNHNS and SASEGT. This CDR3 is built from 15 residues. DNA for the CDR3: TGTGCCAGCAGTGAAGACGGTACCGGGGCCAACGTCCTGACTTTC. Residues: CASSEDGTGANVLTF.

V and J are TRBV28 and TRBJ1-5; TRBD1 agrees at 7 bases. After removal of 6 bases from V and 4 bases from J, the junction contained 9 bases not matched to a gene. The CDR3 totals 15 residues. The germline V gene encodes CDR1 MDHEN and CDR2 SYDVKM. CDR3 nucleotides: TGTGCCAGCAGCCTAAGGGACAGAGCAAATCAGCCCCAGCATTTT. The encoded protein is CASSLRDRANQPQHF.

This clone was seen only once. V usage is TRBV5-1 and J usage is TRBJ2-1; D is possibly TRBD2 (6 bases). Per germline, CDR1 SGHRS and CDR2 YFSETQ. Trimming cost V 4 bases and J 0 bases, with 11 bases left between them. CDR3 length: 15 amino acids. Here the CDR3 reads CASSLGSPSYNEQFF. The CDR3 DNA is TGCGCCAGCAGCCTCGGGAGCCCCTCCTACAATGAGCAGTTCTTC.

CDR3 protein: CASSLYGSTDTQYF. The CDR3 region has the DNA TGTGCCAGCAGCTTATACGGGAGCACAGATACGCAGTATTTT. This chain joins TRBV7-2 and TRBJ2-3; D not certain. V lost 2 bases and J 0 bases, leaving 6 bases between the germline ends. The CDR3 contains 14 residues. Germline V gene data show CDR1 as SGHTA and CDR2 as FQGNSA.

The rearrangement links TRBV4-1 to TRBJ2-5, with 10 bases that match TRBD2. CDR1 is MGHRA, CDR2 YSYEKL, per germline. V gave up 1 base and J gave up 5 bases; unmatched junction bases: 10. The CDR3 length is 17 residues. The CDR3 DNA is TGCGCCAGCAGCCAAGGATACGGGGCTAGCGGGAGTGAGACCCAGTACTTC. It specifies CASSQGYGASGSETQYF.

The chain couples TRBV7-9 to TRBJ2-7, with D uncertain. The CDR3 consists of 15 residues. Germline values: CDR1 SEHNR, CDR2 FQNEAQ (reference sequence). Between the trimmed V and J ends, which lost 3 bases and 0 bases, there was a span of 12 bases. CDR3 nucleotides: TGTGCCAGCAGCTTCTTGGGGTCCTTCTCCTACGAGCAGTACTTC. This gives the protein CASSFLGSFSYEQYF.

The gene calls are TRBV7-9 and TRBJ2-2; D is perhaps TRBD2 (5 bases). CDR1 and CDR2 (germline): SEHNR, FQNEAQ (reference sequence). This CDR3 spans 13 amino acids. Trimming took off 4 bases at V and 9 bases at J, with 12 bases between the two ends. Written as DNA, the CDR3 is TGTGCCAGCAGCTCCCCTCCCGGGAGGGAGCTGTTTTTT. It is translated as CASSSPPGRELFF.

This clone was counted a single time. The chain employs TRBV4-1 and TRBJ1-2; no clear D gene. This CDR3 is built from 15 residues. CDR1 and CDR2 from the germline V gene are MGHRA and YSYEKL. The ends were cut back, 1 base at V and 3 bases at J, with 12 bases in the middle. This CDR3 is CASSQVHRVDYGYTF. The CDR3 DNA is TGCGCCAGCAGCCAAGTCCACCGGGTGGACTATGGCTACACCTTC.

The chain couples TRBV7-9 to TRBJ2-7, with D possibly being TRBD2 (6 bases). The CDR3 sequence is 16 residues long. From germline, CDR1 is SEHNR and CDR2 FQNEAQ (reference sequence). V lost 4 bases and J lost 0, with 16 bases in between. CDR3 protein: CASSSPASANSYEQYF. CDR3 bases: TGTGCCAGCAGCTCCCCGGCTAGCGCTAACTCCTACGAGCAGTACTTC.